A single sample gave rise to the 26 T cell receptor beta chains below, sequenced in a study of human T cells and chemical hapten exposure. This sample's time point: pre-sensitization, week 0. Treatment defined: therapeutic diphenylcyclopropenone sensitization with weekly scalp DPC. One entry per CDR3 protein, called by TCRdb with MiXCR from the RACE reads. This table holds roughly 380,000 distinct CDR3 sequences, approximately 5.1% found once. The source material was whole blood, sampled in connection with sensitization to the hapten diphenylcyclopropenone (DPC). These receptors were obtained from a woman between 50 and 59 years old with alopecia areata. Some clones in this sample may be carry-over from other donors' samples.

This clonotype was found a few times. The J gene is TRBJ2-5, the V gene TRBV7-2; D ambiguous. The germline V gene encodes CDR1 SGHTA and CDR2 FQGNSA. V dropped 8 bases and J dropped 1 base, with 14 bases sitting between them. The CDR3 sequence is 14 residues long. The CDR3 region is CASGGEASQETQYF. The DNA of the CDR3 is TGTGCCAGCGGTGGCGAGGCCAGCCAAGAGACCCAGTACTTC.

This clonotype was observed a few times. The V gene is TRBV29-1, the J gene TRBJ1-1; D is possibly TRBD1 (5 bases). Looked up from germline, CDR1 is SQVTM and CDR2 is ANQGSEA. The germline V and J ends were trimmed by 5 bases and 6 bases, with 10 bases remaining between them. The CDR3 is made up of 11 amino acids. The CDR3 loop is CSVSSGPEAFF. DNA of the CDR3: TGCAGCGTTTCGTCGGGGCCTGAAGCTTTCTTT.

This clonotype was seen repeatedly, ten times or more. The chain combines TRBV9 with TRBJ2-3; D remains unclear. The CDR3 runs to 14 residues. Germline values: CDR1 SGDLS, CDR2 YYNGEE. The germline V and J ends were trimmed by 7 bases and 4 bases, with 16 bases remaining between them. In nucleotides, the CDR3 is TGTGCCAGCCGGAGAGGTATGTCCGCAGATACGCAGTATTTT. Its translation: CASRRGMSADTQYF.

The rearrangement uses TRBV12-3 or TRBV12-4 and TRBJ1-2, with a tentative D call TRBD1 (6 bases). V gave up 1 base and J gave up 4 bases, with 10 bases separating them. There are 14 residues in the CDR3. The CDR3 bases are TGTGCCAGCAGTTTAGAGACAGGACTCTATGGCTACACCTTC. Its translation: CASSLETGLYGYTF.

V usage is TRBV7-2 and J usage is TRBJ2-5; D remains unclear. Trimming took off 5 bases at V and 2 bases at J, with 18 bases between the two ends. Germline CDR1 and CDR2: SGHTA and FQGNSA. This CDR3 has 16 residues. The CDR3 loop reads CASSPPGIPTQETQYF. The CDR3 DNA follows: TGTGCCAGCAGCCCCCCGGGCATCCCGACGCAAGAGACCCAGTACTTC.

This clonotype has at least ten counts. The rearrangement uses TRBV4-1 and TRBJ2-7, with 7 bases identical to TRBD2. Germline CDR1 MGHRA, CDR2 YSYEKL. CDR3 size: 15 residues. With V trimmed by 4 bases and J by 4 bases, 10 bases remained unmatched. DNA for the CDR3: TGCGCCAGCAGCCGATTAACTAGCGATTCATACGAGCAGTACTTC. It specifies CASSRLTSDSYEQYF.

This clonotype was observed a few times. The J gene is TRBJ2-1, the V gene TRBV7-8; 11 bases align to TRBD2. The CDR3 length is 16 residues. The V segment lost 4 bases and the J segment 4 bases; nucleotides outside the gene matches: 6. CDR1 SGHVS and CDR2 FQNEAQ come from the germline V gene. CDR3 in DNA: TGTGCCAGCAGCTCGATGGGACTAGCGGAATACAATGAGCAGTTCTTC. This gives the protein CASSSMGLAEYNEQFF.

The sample holds many counts of this clonotype. This chain joins TRBV25-1 and TRBJ2-4; possible D gene TRBD2, 6 bases. There are 18 residues in the CDR3. Germline lookup yields CDR1 MGHDK and CDR2 SYGVNS. Trimming took off 1 base at V and 2 bases at J, with 18 bases between the two ends. CDR3 DNA: TGTGCCAGCAGTGAATTTTGGTTAGCGGCTAGGACCAAAAACATTCAGTACTTC. This sequence encodes CASSEFWLAARTKNIQYF.

The V and J genes are TRBV7-9 and TRBJ2-5; 10 positions agree with TRBD2. With 4 bases clipped from V and 4 bases from J, the junction kept 3 bases outside the gene matches. The CDR3 covers 14 residues. Looked up from germline, CDR1 is SEHNR and CDR2 is FQNEAQ (reference sequence). CDR3 coding DNA: TGTGCCAGCAGCTCCCCTAGCGGGAGAGAGACCCAGTACTTC. It specifies CASSSPSGRETQYF.

V usage is TRBV20-1 and J usage is TRBJ2-3; 14 bases are shared with TRBD2. This CDR3 contains 17 residues. Unmatched junction bases numbered 5, after V lost 2 bases and J lost 1 base. The germline V gene encodes CDR1 DFQATT and CDR2 SNEGSKA (reference sequence). DNA for the CDR3: TGCAGTGCTAGACCGTGGACTAGCGGGGGGCGCACAGATACGCAGTATTTT. Encoded protein: CSARPWTSGGRTDTQYF.

This clonotype was observed a handful of times. CDR3 sequence (DNA): TGTGCCATCACAGACGGGCGGGGGGGCCTAAATGAGCAGTTCTTC. This sequence encodes CAITDGRGGLNEQFF. The J gene is TRBJ2-1, the V gene TRBV10-3, with 9 bases that match TRBD2. CDR1 ENHRY and CDR2 SYGVKD come from the germline V gene. Trimming at V came to 7 bases and at J to 7 bases, leaving 11 bases not matched to a gene. This CDR3 is 15 amino acids long.

This clonotype appeared many times. This chain links TRBV5-1 with TRBJ2-3, with D maybe TRBD2 (6 bases). Germline CDR1 and CDR2: SGHRS and YFSETQ. CDR3 length: 15 amino acids. With 5 bases removed from V and 4 bases from J, the gap between germline ends came to 17 bases. The CDR3, as DNA: TGCGCCAGCAGTCGCTTAGCGGAGAAAGCAGATACGCAGTATTTT. Translating gives CASSRLAEKADTQYF.

The chain is built from TRBV13 and TRBJ2-1; 7 positions match TRBD1. CDR1 and CDR2 from the germline V gene are PRHDT and FYEKMQ (reference sequence). V was pared by 2 bases and J by 4 bases, with 8 bases of the junction left unmatched. The CDR3 totals 16 residues. The CDR3 sequence: CASSLMVAGGYNEQFF. In nucleotides, the CDR3 is TGTGCCAGCAGCTTAATGGTAGCAGGGGGTTACAATGAGCAGTTCTTC.

This clonotype appeared many times. The rearrangement uses TRBV3-1 and TRBJ2-3; no reliable D call. V dropped 4 bases and J dropped 0 bases, with 8 bases sitting between them. CDR1 and CDR2 from the germline V gene are LGHDT and YNNKEL (reference sequence). The length of the CDR3 is 14 residues. The CDR3 region is CASSPDTSTDTQYF. The CDR3 nucleotides are TGTGCCAGCAGCCCAGACACAAGCACAGATACGCAGTATTTT.

This clonotype has a count of ten or more. V and J are TRBV5-8 and TRBJ1-1; TRBD1 is a possible D gene (6 bases). V was cut by 4 bases and J by 1 base, with 20 bases left in between. CDR3 length: 17 amino acids. Germline V gene data show CDR1 as SGHTS and CDR2 as YDEGEE. Here the CDR3 DNA reads TGTGCCAGCAGCCGGGGAATCGGGAGGACAGAGAACACTGAAGCTTTCTTT. Amino acids: CASSRGIGRTENTEAFF.

This clonotype was counted at least ten times. This sequence joins TRBV28 and TRBJ2-7; the D gene is possibly TRBD1 (6 bases). Germline CDR1 reads MDHEN; CDR2 reads SYDVKM. The germline V and J ends were trimmed by 5 bases and 2 bases, with 10 bases remaining between them. The CDR3 contains 13 residues. The DNA of the CDR3 is TGTGCCAGCAGTCAGGGGCCTACCTACGAGCAGTACTTC. This codes for CASSQGPTYEQYF. Full variable domain (missing parts from reference TRBV28 and TRBJ2-7): DVKVTQSSRYLVKRTGEKVFLECVQDMDHENMFWYRQDPGLGLRLIYFSYDVKMKEKGDIPEGYSVSREKKERFSLILESASTNQTSMYLCASSQGPTYEQYFGPGTRLTVT.

This clonotype came up many times. The V and J genes are TRBV29-1 and TRBJ2-1; a possible D gene is TRBD2 (5 bases). V was clipped by 4 bases and J by 6 bases, with 19 bases between them. The CDR3 totals 15 residues. CDR1 and CDR2 from the germline V gene are SQVTM and ANQGSEA. The CDR3 loop is CSVVGMTFFGNEQFF. The CDR3 DNA reads TGCAGCGTTGTCGGGATGACGTTTTTCGGCAATGAGCAGTTCTTC.

This clonotype occurred a few times. This chain links TRBV9 with TRBJ2-7; 10 nucleotides agree with TRBD1. This CDR3 region has 14 residues. V was clipped by 2 bases and J by 6 bases; unmatched bases: 5. Germline V gene lookup returns CDR1 SGDLS and CDR2 YYNGEE. CDR3 region: CASSVGTGDIEQYF. In DNA form, the CDR3 reads TGTGCCAGCAGCGTCGGGACAGGGGATATCGAGCAGTACTTC.

This clonotype was observed a few times. This chain uses TRBV7-2 with TRBJ2-7; no reliable D call. Germline values: CDR1 SGHTA, CDR2 FQGNSA. The CDR3 length is 14 residues. V lost 5 bases and J lost 2, with 13 bases in between. The CDR3 DNA reads TGTGCCAGCAGCCAGAGGACCGGCCCCTACGAGCAGTACTTC. This gives the protein CASSQRTGPYEQYF.

This clonotype was recorded many times. In DNA form, the CDR3 reads TGCGCCAGCAGCCAAGGTGAGGTACTTAGCTCCTACGAGCAGTACTTC. Its protein product is CASSQGEVLSSYEQYF. The V and J genes are TRBV4-1 and TRBJ2-7; no firm D call. Per germline, CDR1 MGHRA and CDR2 YSYEKL. Trimming removed 1 base from V and 0 bases from J, with 13 bases in between. CDR3 size: 16 residues.

In its sample, this clonotype was seen a few times. This chain joins TRBV5-6 and TRBJ1-3; D not certain. Germline V gene data show CDR1 as SGHDT and CDR2 as YYEEEE. Trimming shortened V by 7 bases and J by 0 bases, and 5 bases separated the two germline ends. The CDR3 length is 12 residues. The CDR3 reads CASGFSGNTIYF. DNA of the CDR3: TGTGCCAGCGGATTCTCTGGAAACACCATATATTTT.

This clonotype appeared many times. The chain combines TRBV20-1 with TRBJ2-6; D uncertain. Germline CDR1 and CDR2: DFQATT and SNEGSKA (reference sequence). This CDR3 is 15 amino acids long. Trimming left V 1 base short and J 6 bases short, with 13 bases between. The CDR3 DNA sequence: TGCAGTGCTAGAGTAAATTTGGGCTCGGCCAACGTCCTGACTTTC. It is translated as CSARVNLGSANVLTF.

The CDR3 nucleotides are TGTGCCAGCAGCCCGCGACAGGAGACATATAGCAATCAGCCCCAGCATTTT. Its translation is CASSPRQETYSNQPQHF. The genes are TRBV9 and TRBJ1-5, with a possible D match to TRBD1 (6 bases). CDR3 length: 17 amino acids. The V end lost 4 bases, the J end lost 0 bases, and 17 bases lay between the germline ends. Germline V gene sequence: CDR1 SGDLS, CDR2 YYNGEE. Using reference TRBV9 and TRBJ1-5 for the parts outside the CDR3, the full variable domain is DSGVTQTPKHLITATGQRVTLRCSPRSGDLSVYWYQQSLDQGLQFLIQYYNGEERAKGNILERFSAQQFPDLHSELNLSSLELGDSALYFCASSPRQETYSNQPQHFGDGTRLSIL.

The chain couples TRBV7-2 to TRBJ2-3, with 13 bases identical to TRBD2. This CDR3 has 16 residues. Looked up from germline, CDR1 is SGHTA and CDR2 is FQGNSA. Losses at the gene ends were 6 bases for V and 5 bases for J; bases not matched to a gene: 8. CDR3 DNA: TGTGCCAGCAGGCCTACTAGCGGGGGGGCCCAAGATACGCAGTATTTT. Translation gives CASRPTSGGAQDTQYF.

Worth noting for this clonotype: This clone may be a read error of a much larger clone one base away. This chain connects TRBV27 to TRBJ2-7, with 8 bases fitting TRBD2. The J segment lost 5 bases and the V segment lost 4 bases, leaving 4 bases of the junction unmatched. This CDR3 has 13 residues. Germline V gene lookup returns CDR1 MNHEY and CDR2 SMNVEV (reference sequence). Here the CDR3 reads CASSSRGGHEQYF. CDR3 DNA sequence: TGTGCCAGCAGTTCCCGGGGGGGTCACGAGCAGTACTTC.

There are a few counts of this clonotype. The chain has TRBV7-9 and TRBJ2-7; 10 bases match TRBD2. This CDR3 contains 18 residues. The V segment lost 2 bases and the J segment 2 bases; nucleotides outside the gene matches: 12. The germline V gene has CDR1 SEHNR and CDR2 FQNEAQ (reference sequence). CDR3 nucleotide sequence: TGTGCCAGCAGCTTAAGTGGGAGCGGGAGGGCCCCGGCCTACGAGCAGTACTTC. It yields the protein CASSLSGSGRAPAYEQYF.